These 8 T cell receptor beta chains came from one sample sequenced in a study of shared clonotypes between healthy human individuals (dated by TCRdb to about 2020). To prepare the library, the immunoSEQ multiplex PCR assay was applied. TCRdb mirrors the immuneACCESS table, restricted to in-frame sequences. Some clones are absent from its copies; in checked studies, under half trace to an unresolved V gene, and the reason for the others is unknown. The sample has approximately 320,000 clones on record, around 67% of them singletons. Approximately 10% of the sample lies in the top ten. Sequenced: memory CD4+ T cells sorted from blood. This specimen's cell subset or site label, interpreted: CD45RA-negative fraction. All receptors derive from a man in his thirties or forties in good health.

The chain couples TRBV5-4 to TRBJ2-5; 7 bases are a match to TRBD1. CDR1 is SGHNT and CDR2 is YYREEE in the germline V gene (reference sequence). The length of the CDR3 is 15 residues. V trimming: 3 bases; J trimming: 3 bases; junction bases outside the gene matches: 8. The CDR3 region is CASSSRTGAEETQYF. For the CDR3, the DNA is TGTGCCAGCAGCTCCCGTACAGGGGCAGAAGAGACCCAGTACTTC.

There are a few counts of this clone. The CDR3 loop reads CSAEGYNEQFF. The CDR3 nucleotides are TGCAGTGCTGAGGGTTACAATGAGCAGTTCTTC. V gene TRBV20-1 combines with J gene TRBJ2-1, with D possibly TRBD2 on 5 matching bases. Germline lookup yields CDR1 DFQATT and CDR2 SNEGSKA (reference sequence). CDR3 length: 11 residues. V dropped 5 bases and J dropped 4 bases, with 6 bases sitting between them.

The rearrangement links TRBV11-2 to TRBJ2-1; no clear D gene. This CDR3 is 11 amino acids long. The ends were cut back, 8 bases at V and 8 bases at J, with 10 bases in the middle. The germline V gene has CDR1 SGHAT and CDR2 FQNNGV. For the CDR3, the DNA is TGTGCCAGCCTCCTACACCATGAGCAGTTCTTC. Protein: CASLLHHEQFF.

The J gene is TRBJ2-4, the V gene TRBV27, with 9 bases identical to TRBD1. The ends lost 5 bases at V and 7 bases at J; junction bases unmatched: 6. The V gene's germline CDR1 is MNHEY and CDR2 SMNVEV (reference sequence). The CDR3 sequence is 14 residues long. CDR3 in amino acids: CASSRTGAGNIQYF. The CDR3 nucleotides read TGTGCCAGCAGTCGGACAGGGGCCGGGAACATTCAGTACTTC.

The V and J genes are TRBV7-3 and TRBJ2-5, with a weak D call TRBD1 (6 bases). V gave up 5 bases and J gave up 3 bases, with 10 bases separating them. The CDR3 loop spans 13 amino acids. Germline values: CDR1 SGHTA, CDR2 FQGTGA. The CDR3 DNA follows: TGTGCCAGCAGCGTATACAGGGAAGAGACCCAGTACTTC. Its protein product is CASSVYREETQYF.

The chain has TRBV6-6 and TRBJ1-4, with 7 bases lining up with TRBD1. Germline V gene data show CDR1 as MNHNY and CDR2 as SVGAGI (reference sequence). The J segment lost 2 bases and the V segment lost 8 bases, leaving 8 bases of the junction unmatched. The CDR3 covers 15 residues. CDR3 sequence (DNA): TGTGCCAGCCTGCAGGGACAGACGACTAATGAAAAACTGTTTTTT. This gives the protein CASLQGQTTNEKLFF.

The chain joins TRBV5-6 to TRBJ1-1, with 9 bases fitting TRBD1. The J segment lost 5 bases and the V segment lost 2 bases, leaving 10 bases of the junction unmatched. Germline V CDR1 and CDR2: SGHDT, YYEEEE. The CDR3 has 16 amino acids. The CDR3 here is CASSFRDRDARTEAFF. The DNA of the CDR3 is TGTGCCAGCAGCTTCCGGGACAGGGATGCCCGAACTGAAGCTTTCTTT. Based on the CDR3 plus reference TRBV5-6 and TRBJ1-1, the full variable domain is DAGVTQSPTHLIKTRGQQVTLRCSPKSGHDTVSWYQQALGQGPQFIFQYYEEEERQRGNFPDRFSGHQFPNYSSELNVNALLLGDSALYLCASSFRDRDARTEAFFGQGTRLTVV.

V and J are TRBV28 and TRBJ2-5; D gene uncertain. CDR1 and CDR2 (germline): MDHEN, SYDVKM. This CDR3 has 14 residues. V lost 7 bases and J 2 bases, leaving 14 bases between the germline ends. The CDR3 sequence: CASTRSGPQETQYF. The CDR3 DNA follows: TGTGCCAGCACCAGATCCGGGCCGCAAGAGACCCAGTACTTC.